The clone carrying this T cell receptor beta chain was counted once. The antigen remains unidentified. These data are taken from a study of T cell responses to AZD1222 COVID-19 vaccine. Whole-study findings and limits: Close to half of spike-specific TCRs reportedly recognize unmutated variant regions.

Only in-frame clones appear in the TCRdb table, and some are missing; sequencing was by immunoSEQ multiplex PCR. The data contain about 89,000 clones, about 89% of them seen just once; the ten biggest clones take up more than 9%. Germline V CDR1 and CDR2: MNHEY, SVGAGI. The CDR3 has 14 residues. Trimming cost V 8 bases and J 1 base; bases outside gene matches: 1. The chain employs TRBV6-5 and TRBJ2-2, with 10 positions matching TRBD1. The source material was peripheral blood, sampled 28 days after the second AZD1222 dose. The TCR originated in an adult who received the AZD1222 COVID-19 vaccine. CDR3 nucleotides: TGTGCCAGCGGGGACAGGGGGAACACCGGGGAGCTGTTTTTT. Amino acids: CASGDRGNTGELFF.